The 16 T cell receptor beta chains given below trace back to one sample, sequenced in a study of blood T cells in healthy people across ages. A second 7 to 11 cycle PCR used barcoded and J-beta primers. TCRdb itself ran the 5' RACE reads through MiXCR, one entry per CDR3 protein. Among about 1 million distinct CDR3 sequences listed, approximately 25% were seen once. These data are also associated with another study on T cells of mothers and their children.

Sequenced material: blood. Receptors were obtained from a girl aged 2 to 10 in good health.

This chain connects TRBV9 to TRBJ1-2; 9 bases match TRBD1. J was trimmed by 5 bases and V by 3 bases; bases with no gene match: 5. This CDR3 spans 14 amino acids. Germline V gene data show CDR1 as SGDLS and CDR2 as YYNGEE. This chain's CDR3 is CASSGQGDEYGYTF. CDR3 DNA sequence: TGTGCCAGCAGCGGACAGGGGGACGAATATGGCTACACCTTC.

The V gene is TRBV7-2, the J gene TRBJ2-7; D is undetermined. The CDR3 is 11 residues long. V was trimmed by 4 bases and J by 7 bases, leaving 8 bases between them. Germline loops: CDR1 SGHTA, CDR2 FQGNSA. The CDR3 here is CASSSGPEQYF. CDR3 coding DNA: TGTGCCAGCAGCTCCGGACCTGAGCAGTACTTC. The full variable domain, with the rest looked up from reference TRBV7-2 and TRBJ2-7, is GAGVSQSPSNKVTEKGKDVELRCDPISGHTALYWYRQSLGQGLEFLIYFQGNSAPDKSGLPSDRFSAERTGGSVSTLTIQRTQQEDSAVYLCASSSGPEQYFGPGTRLTVT.

This chain joins TRBV29-1 and TRBJ2-1, with TRBD2 matching over 8 bases. CDR1 is SQVTM and CDR2 is ANQGSEA in the germline V gene. The CDR3 spans 17 residues. With V trimmed by 6 bases and J by 4 bases, 17 bases remained unmatched. The CDR3 DNA follows: TGCAGCGTAACCCTACGGGGGGAGCGGGGGACGTACAATGAGCAGTTCTTC. Its protein is CSVTLRGERGTYNEQFF.

This clonotype was detected only a few times. V is TRBV12-3 or TRBV12-4 and J is TRBJ2-5, with TRBD2 identical over 7 bases. This CDR3 has 14 residues. The junction had 12 bases not matched to a gene; V was cut back by 3 bases and J by 11 bases. DNA of the CDR3: TGTGCCAGCAGTTTTGCGGGAGATGGAGTAAAGCAGTACTTC. This sequence encodes CASSFAGDGVKQYF.

This clonotype was counted only a few times. Written as DNA, the CDR3 is TGTGCCAGCTCTAAGCGGGAGGGCCGCGGGGAGCTGTTTTTT. Residues: CASSKREGRGELFF. The J gene is TRBJ2-2, the V gene TRBV28; 10 bases match TRBD2. V lost 8 bases to trimming and J lost 7 bases; unmatched junction nucleotides: 7. Germline V gene sequence: CDR1 MDHEN, CDR2 SYDVKM. The CDR3 spans 14 residues.

This clonotype showed up just a few times. The chain is built from TRBV29-1 and TRBJ2-7; D is perhaps TRBD1 or TRBD2 (5 bases each). Trimming pared 5 bases from V and 5 bases from J, leaving 16 bases between. The CDR3 is made up of 13 amino acids. CDR1 is SQVTM and CDR2 is ANQGSEA in the germline V gene. CDR3 coding DNA: TGCAGCGTTTTTCGCACCCGGGACGACGAGCAGTACTTC. Protein sequence: CSVFRTRDDEQYF.

This clonotype was seen a handful of times. The chain combines TRBV12-3 or TRBV12-4 with TRBJ2-7; TRBD1 might be the D (5 bases). The V end was cut by 4 bases, the J end by 7 bases, with 14 bases between. This CDR3 region has 13 residues. The DNA of the CDR3 is TGTGCCAGCAGTTCCCAGGGTTCTTGGGAGCAGTACTTC. Protein product: CASSSQGSWEQYF.

This clonotype occurred many times. DNA of the CDR3: TGTGCCAGCAGCTTAAGTTTATCCCCCATTCAAGAGACCCAGTACTTC. It translates to CASSLSLSPIQETQYF. This rearrangement joins TRBV7-9 to TRBJ2-5, with D unclear. Germline V gene lookup returns CDR1 SEHNR and CDR2 FQNEAQ (reference sequence). The CDR3 contains 16 residues. The V and J ends lost 2 bases and 2 bases respectively, with 15 bases between them.

The chain uses TRBV6-2 or TRBV6-3 and TRBJ1-1, with D perhaps matching TRBD1 (5 bases). The germline V gene has CDR1 MNHEY and CDR2 SVGEGT. This CDR3 region has 15 residues. Between the trimmed V and J ends, which lost 2 bases and 1 base, there was a span of 11 bases. For the CDR3, the DNA is TGTGCCAGCAGTTACGCGAGGCAGGGGAACACTGAAGCTTTCTTT. It codes for CASSYARQGNTEAFF.

This clonotype was detected only once. The chain recombines TRBV20-1 with TRBJ2-7; weak D call: TRBD2 (5 bases). Germline-derived CDR1 and CDR2 are DFQATT and SNEGSKA (reference sequence). This CDR3 contains 12 residues. The CDR3 nucleotides read TGCAGCCCTCTTCTAGCCCTGGACGAGCAGTACTTC. Protein: CSPLLALDEQYF.

The V and J genes are TRBV29-1 and TRBJ1-1; 8 positions match TRBD1. This CDR3 is built from 17 residues. The germline CDR1 and CDR2 sequences are SQVTM and ANQGSEA. Trimming took 3 bases from V and 8 from J; bases not matched to a gene: 20. CDR3 sequence reads: CSVDTLQGADGAPEAFF. The CDR3 bases are TGCAGCGTTGACACGTTGCAGGGGGCGGATGGGGCCCCCGAAGCTTTCTTT.

The chain couples TRBV11-2 to TRBJ2-1; 10 bases align to TRBD2. This CDR3 comprises 19 residues. Per the germline V gene, CDR1 is SGHAT and CDR2 is FQNNGV. V trimming: 5 bases; J trimming: 0 bases; junction bases outside the gene matches: 13. The CDR3 DNA reads TGTGCCAGCAGCGCAGGACTAGCGGCCGACTTCTTCTCCTACAATGAGCAGTTCTTC. It specifies CASSAGLAADFFSYNEQFF.

V is TRBV20-1 and J is TRBJ1-4, with D unclear. The length of the CDR3 is 13 residues. V lost 6 bases and J 7 bases, leaving 15 bases between the germline ends. The germline gives CDR1 DFQATT, CDR2 SNEGSKA (reference sequence). The CDR3 here is CSAKNVAAEKLFF. The CDR3 DNA sequence: TGCAGTGCGAAAAACGTGGCGGCTGAAAAACTGTTTTTT.

V usage is TRBV6-5 and J usage is TRBJ1-2, with D perhaps matching TRBD1 (5 bases). This CDR3 has 15 residues. Germline loops: CDR1 MNHEY, CDR2 SVGAGI. Trimming took off 3 bases at V and 6 bases at J, with 17 bases between the two ends. CDR3 sequence: CASSYSNLLGDGYTF. In DNA, the CDR3 is TGTGCCAGCAGTTATTCCAACCTGTTGGGGGATGGCTACACCTTC.

This clonotype has just a few counts. The CDR3, as DNA: TGTGCCAGCAGCTTAGGGGGACAGGCCGCCTACGAGCAGTACTTC. It encodes CASSLGGQAAYEQYF. The chain is built from TRBV7-2 and TRBJ2-7; 8 bases map to TRBD1. The CDR3 runs 15 residues. V shed 1 base and J 2 bases; nucleotides not matched to a gene: 4. Germline CDR1 SGHTA, CDR2 FQGNSA.

A note on this clonotype: A much more abundant neighbour one base away suggests this may be a read error. The chain uses TRBV7-9 and TRBJ2-2; D is undetermined. The CDR3 loop spans 12 amino acids. V lost 7 bases to trimming and J lost 9 bases, with 12 bases between them. The germline CDR1 and CDR2 sequences are SEHNR and FQNEAQ (reference sequence). CDR3 DNA: TGTGCCAGCACCAAGGCGATCAGGGAGCTGTTTTTT. Translated: CASTKAIRELFF.